These T cell receptor beta chains were read from a single sample in a study of shared clonotypes between healthy human individuals. This table comes from immunoSEQ multiplex PCR, and its TCRdb copy is limited to in-frame clones, with some not included. In the table there are about 730,000 clones, around 70% of which are singletons. The specimen sequenced was memory CD4+ T cells sorted from blood. Receptors were obtained from a woman aged 25 to 45 in good health. Each CDR3 is given with its conserved first and last residue. A D gene is named only where the DNA matches it firmly. Rows may omit the clone size; those that give it use once, few, many or a size class.

d_call,cdr3_length,j_call,v_call,clone_size,cdr3_nt,cdr3_aa
TRBD1,13,TRBJ2-7,TRBV5-4,NA,TGTGCCAGCAGCGAGGACAGGGGTTACGAGCAGTACTTC,CASSEDRGYEQYF
TRBD1,14,TRBJ2-3,TRBV19,NA,TGTGCCAGTTGGACAGGTGGTAGCACAGATACGCAGTATTTT,CASWTGGSTDTQYF
TRBD1,14,TRBJ1-2,TRBV5-1,NA,TGCGCCAGCGGAACCCCGGGACAGAACTATGGCTACACCTTC,CASGTPGQNYGYTF
NA,14,TRBJ1-1,TRBV7-8,few,TGTGCCAGCAGCCTACCCCAGGGGAACACTGAAGCTTTCTTT,CASSLPQGNTEAFF
NA,13,TRBJ2-3,TRBV6-6,NA,TGTGCCAGCAGTTACCCCGAGCGGGATACGCAGTATTTT,CASSYPERDTQYF
NA,17,TRBJ2-6,TRBV5-4,NA,TGTGCCAGCAGCTTTGAGCTGGGCAGCTCTGGGGCCAACGTCCTGACTTTC,CASSFELGSSGANVLTF
NA,15,TRBJ1-1,TRBV2,once,TGTGCCAGCAGAACTGGACAGCAGCCGAACACTGAAGCTTTCTTT,CASRTGQQPNTEAFF
NA,14,TRBJ1-5,TRBV28,NA,TGTGCCAGCAGCGAGAGAAGTGGCAATCAGCCCCAGCATTTT,CASSERSGNQPQHF
TRBD2,15,TRBJ2-7,TRBV28,NA,TGTGCCAGCAGTTTTGGGGGCGGGAGGGCGTATGAGCAGTACTTC,CASSFGGGRAYEQYF
NA,16,TRBJ2-1,TRBV27,NA,TGTGCCAGGGGGGGTCTCGCGGAGCAAAGGAGCAATGAGCAGTTCTTC,CARGGLAEQRSNEQFF
NA,10,TRBJ2-1,TRBV20-1,NA,TGCAGTGCCCGGAGTAATGAGCAGTTCTTC,CSARSNEQFF
TRBD1,13,TRBJ2-7,TRBV5-1,NA,TGCGCCAGCAGAGTAACAGGGGGCTACGAGCAGTACTTC,CASRVTGGYEQYF
NA,16,TRBJ1-1,TRBV7-6,NA,TGTGCCAGCAGCTTAGAACAGGCTCCTATGAACACTGAAGCTTTCTTT,CASSLEQAPMNTEAFF
TRBD1,14,TRBJ1-5,TRBV2,NA,TGTGCCAGCAGAGGGGACAGGGACCATCAGCCCCAGCATTTT,CASRGDRDHQPQHF
TRBD1,14,TRBJ1-5,TRBV6-1,NA,TGTGCCAGCAGTGGAGGACAGGGGGGTCAGCCCCAGCATTTT,CASSGGQGGQPQHF
TRBD1,17,TRBJ2-3,TRBV10-3,once,TGTGCCATCAGTGGGGCAGGGGGCTGGTCCGTCACAGATACGCAGTATTTT,CAISGAGGWSVTDTQYF
TRBD2,16,TRBJ2-1,TRBV19,NA,TGTGCCAGTAGTGTGAGACTAGCGGGAGCGGTGAATGAGCAGTTCTTC,CASSVRLAGAVNEQFF
TRBD2,15,TRBJ2-7,TRBV19,NA,TGTGCCAGTAGTCCCATAGCGGGCCACAACGGCGAGCAGTACTTC,CASSPIAGHNGEQYF
NA,15,TRBJ2-6,TRBV28,NA,TGTGCCAGCAGTTTAAGACTCTCTGGGGCCAACGTCCTGACTTTC,CASSLRLSGANVLTF
NA,16,TRBJ1-3,TRBV28,NA,TGTGCCAGCAGTGTAAGGGGGGGACTATCTGGAAACACCATATATTTT,CASSVRGGLSGNTIYF
NA,14,TRBJ2-1,TRBV2,NA,TGTGCCAGCATGGGGCTAGGCTCCTACAATGAGCAGTTCTTC,CASMGLGSYNEQFF
NA,13,TRBJ2-3,TRBV28,NA,TGTGCCAGCAGGGATCGGGGGGCCGATACGCAGTATTTT,CASRDRGADTQYF
NA,12,TRBJ2-7,TRBV28,few,TGTGCCAGCACCCTAGGGGGCTACGAGCAGTACTTC,CASTLGGYEQYF
NA,16,TRBJ2-1,TRBV19,few,TGTGCCAGTAGTTTAGAACCCCCTATGACCTACAATGAGCAGTTCTTC,CASSLEPPMTYNEQFF
NA,13,TRBJ2-1,TRBV5-1,few,TGCGCCAGCAGCTTGGTTGTAGCGTCAGAGCAGTTCTTC,CASSLVVASEQFF
TRBD1,17,TRBJ2-6,TRBV5-6,NA,TGTGCCAGCAGATACGGGACAGGGAGCTCTGGGGCCAACGTCCTGACTTTC,CASRYGTGSSGANVLTF
TRBD1,13,TRBJ1-1,TRBV29-1,NA,TGCAGCGGAATACCGGGACAGGGGGCTTCGGCTTTCTTT,CSGIPGQGASAFF
TRBD2,16,TRBJ2-7,TRBV19,NA,TGTGCCAGTAGTATGAGTTTAGCGGGCTCCACTTACGAGCAGTACTTC,CASSMSLAGSTYEQYF
NA,14,TRBJ2-3,TRBV5-4,few,TGTGCCAGCAGCCCCGGACAGCGGACAGATACGCAGTATTTT,CASSPGQRTDTQYF
TRBD1,18,TRBJ2-1,TRBV9,few,TGTGCCAGCAGCGTAGGCGGCGGGGACAGGGGTCGGGACAATGAGCAGTTCTTC,CASSVGGGDRGRDNEQFF
TRBD1,14,TRBJ1-2,TRBV28,many,TGTGCCAGCAGTTTATCAGGGGGCTACTATGGCTACACCTTC,CASSLSGGYYGYTF
NA,12,TRBJ1-1,TRBV28,NA,TGTGCCAGCAGTACAGGGTACCCTGAAGCTTTCTTT,CASSTGYPEAFF
NA,14,TRBJ2-5,TRBV7-9,NA,TGTGCCAGCAGCTTAGCTACTGAACGGGGAGCCCAGTACTTC,CASSLATERGAQYF
TRBD2,14,TRBJ2-1,TRBV5-1,NA,TGCGCCAGCAGCTCTAGCGGGAGCCTTGATGAGCAGTTCTTC,CASSSSGSLDEQFF
NA,17,TRBJ2-3,TRBV28,NA,TGTGCCAGCAGGGTATTGGGTAGAAGATCGGGCACAGATACGCAGTATTTT,CASRVLGRRSGTDTQYF
TRBD1,15,TRBJ2-7,TRBV11-2,NA,TGTGCCAGCAGCTTAGTCGGGACAGGGGAATACGAGCAGTACTTC,CASSLVGTGEYEQYF
NA,15,TRBJ1-2,TRBV11-1,many,TGTGCCAGCAGCTTAGGAGGTGCCACGGTCTATGGCTACACCTTC,CASSLGGATVYGYTF
TRBD1,16,TRBJ2-7,TRBV10-3,once,TGTGCCATCAGTGAGTCTATGGGGACAGGAACCTACGAGCAGTACTTC,CAISESMGTGTYEQYF
NA,13,TRBJ2-7,TRBV9,few,TGTGCCAGCAGCGTCCAGGGAGTCGGCGAGCAGTACTTC,CASSVQGVGEQYF
TRBD2,15,TRBJ2-5,TRBV7-7,NA,TGTGCCAGCAGCTCATGGGGACTAGCCCAAGAGACCCAGTACTTC,CASSSWGLAQETQYF
NA,14,TRBJ2-3,TRBV19,NA,TGTGCCAGTAGTATCCCCAGCGGCGACAAGACGCAGTATTTT,CASSIPSGDKTQYF
TRBD2,15,TRBJ2-7,TRBV7-9,NA,TGTGCCAGCAGCTTAGCGTCCGCGGGGGGGCTCGAGCAGTACTTC,CASSLASAGGLEQYF
NA,13,TRBJ2-5,TRBV5-8,NA,TGTGCCAGCAGCCCGCCCGGGGGCAGGACCCAGTACTTC,CASSPPGGRTQYF
NA,17,TRBJ2-1,TRBV7-9,NA,TGTGCCAGCAGCTTAGACGGAATCCGGGCCAGTTACAATGAGCAGTTCTTC,CASSLDGIRASYNEQFF
TRBD1,14,TRBJ1-2,TRBV7-9,NA,TGTGCCAGCAGCCCTCAGGGGGCGGCTTATGGCTACACCTTC,CASSPQGAAYGYTF
TRBD2,16,TRBJ2-7,TRBV29-1,once,TGCAGCGTTGAAGGGGTAGCGGGAGAGCAGAGGGTCGAGCAGTACTTC,CSVEGVAGEQRVEQYF
NA,12,TRBJ2-5,TRBV11-3,NA,TGTGCCAGCAGCTTGGGACAAGAGACCCAGTACTTC,CASSLGQETQYF
TRBD2,19,TRBJ2-1,TRBV27,NA,TGTGCCAGCGCCTCGGGACTAGCCTACACAAGGGGCTCCTACAATGAGCAGTTCTTC,CASASGLAYTRGSYNEQFF
NA,15,TRBJ2-5,TRBV10-2,NA,TGCGCCAGCAGCAGACCCGGGACTTTTCAAGAGACCCAGTACTTC,CASSRPGTFQETQYF
TRBD2,15,TRBJ2-1,TRBV5-1,many,TGCGCCAGCAGCTTGAGTAGCGGGGGATACAATGAGCAGTTCTTC,CASSLSSGGYNEQFF
TRBD2,15,TRBJ2-1,TRBV7-9,NA,TGTGCCAGCAGCTTAGTCCGGGACTACGGCAATGAGCAGTTCTTC,CASSLVRDYGNEQFF
NA,15,TRBJ2-7,TRBV27,NA,TGTGCCAGCAGTCGGGCACAAGGACCAACCTACGAGCAGTACTTC,CASSRAQGPTYEQYF
NA,14,TRBJ2-1,TRBV29-1,NA,TGCAGCGTGGGGGGAGGAAGCTCCTACAATGAGCAGTTCTTC,CSVGGGSSYNEQFF
TRBD2,14,TRBJ2-7,TRBV6-1,NA,TGTGCCAGCAAGGCTAGCGGGAACTCCTACGAGCAGTACTTC,CASKASGNSYEQYF
NA,11,TRBJ2-7,TRBV28,NA,TGTGCCAGCAGCCATTCCTACGAGCAGTACTTC,CASSHSYEQYF
NA,15,TRBJ2-1,TRBV28,NA,TGTGCCAGCAGTCCCCGACGGCATTCCTACAATGAGCAGTTCTTC,CASSPRRHSYNEQFF
TRBD2,13,TRBJ2-7,TRBV7-2,NA,TGTGCCAGCAGCTTATCAGGGAGGGACGAGCAGTACTTC,CASSLSGRDEQYF
TRBD2,16,TRBJ2-2,TRBV5-8,NA,TGTGCCAGCAGCGGGGGACTAGCGCCAAACACCGGGGAGCTGTTTTTT,CASSGGLAPNTGELFF